A selection of T cell receptor beta chains follows, all from one sample in a study of control samples from healthy donors and cancer patients. Method: immunoSEQ multiplex PCR; TCRdb's copy keeps in-frame clones and lacks some. The sample consists of 100,000 to 150,000 clones, around 90% of them appearing once. Source material: blood. These receptors came from a man between 18 and 29 years old in good health. Each CDR3 is given with its conserved first and last residue.

>TRBV6-1|TRBJ2-6
CASSEMFVGQGASGANVLTF
>TRBV5-1|TRBJ2-5
CASSLQGGGETQYF
>TRBV2|TRBJ1-3
CASSENRLSGNTIYF
>TRBV6-5|TRBJ1-5
CASSYSREHNQPQHF
>TRBV15|TRBJ1-6
CATSRGREGGGSPLHF
>TRBV2|TRBJ1-6
CASSARRAAYNSPLHF
>TRBV11-2|TRBJ1-2
CASSPGRHYGYTF
>TRBV21-1|TRBJ2-5
CASQARGRSGETQYF
>TRBV5-1|TRBJ1-6
CASSSQGPGGSPLHF
>TRBV5-1|TRBJ2-5
CASSLAVGRETQYF
>TRBV29-1|TRBJ1-2
CSVASVGTGGEIGYGYTF
>TRBV6-6|TRBJ1-3
CASSSQGKRNTIYF
>TRBV5-4|TRBJ2-1
CASSLETRDNEQFF